Included here is one TCR beta chain sequence, with context. Its antigen remains unidentified. This CDR3 is 15 amino acids long. Trimming cost V 4 bases and J 2 bases, with 16 bases left between them. CDR1 is SGDLS and CDR2 is YYNGEE in the germline V gene. It was with a sample-barcoded 5' primer and a J-beta primer mix that a second PCR of about 6 to 12 cycles was run. A single record per CDR3 protein comes from TCRdb applying MiXCR to the 5' RACE reads. The data show 1,500,000 or so distinct CDR3 sequences, with around 55% seen just once and about 6.3% held by the top ten. This sample stems from a study of blood T cells in healthy people across ages. In the study overall: About one barcoded beta molecule was captured per two T cells (by template switching). Overall study results and limits: A roughly linear fall in TCR beta diversity per million T cells was seen with increasing age.

Researchers report isolating at least 7 million PBMCs per sample. The V and J genes are TRBV9 and TRBJ2-7; a possible D gene is TRBD1 (5 bases). Sequenced: blood. This sequence was found in a man aged 18 to 35 in good health. The CDR3 sequence: CASSPRFDSAYEQYF. The CDR3 DNA reads TGTGCCAGCAGCCCCAGGTTCGACAGTGCCTACGAGCAGTACTTC.